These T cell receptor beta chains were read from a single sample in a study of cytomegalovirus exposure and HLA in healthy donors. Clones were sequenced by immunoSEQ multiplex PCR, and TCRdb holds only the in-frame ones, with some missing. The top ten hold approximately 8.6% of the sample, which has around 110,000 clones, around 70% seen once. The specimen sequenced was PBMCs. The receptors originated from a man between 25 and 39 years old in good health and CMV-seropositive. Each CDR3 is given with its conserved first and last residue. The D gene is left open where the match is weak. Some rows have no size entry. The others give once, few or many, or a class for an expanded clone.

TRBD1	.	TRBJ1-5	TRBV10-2	TGCGCCAGCAGCCGGTGGACAGGGAATCAGCCCCAGCATTTT	CASSRWTGNQPQHF
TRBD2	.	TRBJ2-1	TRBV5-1	TGCGCCAGCAGCTTAAATCCGGGACTAGCTTCGGATGAGCAGTTCTTC	CASSLNPGLASDEQFF
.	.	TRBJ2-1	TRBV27	TGTGCCAGCAGTCGATTAGGGGGGGGTCACAATGAGCAGTTCTTC	CASSRLGGGHNEQFF
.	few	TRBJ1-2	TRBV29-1	TGCAGCGTGAAGCCATTTACAGGGAACTATGGCTACACCTTC	CSVKPFTGNYGYTF
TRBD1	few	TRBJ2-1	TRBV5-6	TGTGCCAGCAGCTTGCCGACAGGGTGGGGAAATGAGCAGTTCTTC	CASSLPTGWGNEQFF
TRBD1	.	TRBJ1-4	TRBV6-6	TGTGCCTCCAGGGGGGAGGTTAAAAAACTGTTTTTT	CASRGEVKKLFF
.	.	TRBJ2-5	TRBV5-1	TGCGCCAGCAACCCTTTAGCGGATCAAGAGACCCAGTACTTC	CASNPLADQETQYF
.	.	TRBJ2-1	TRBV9	TGTGCCAGCAGCGTAGAAGGTAGCGGAGCATTTTACAATGAGCAGTTCTTC	CASSVEGSGAFYNEQFF
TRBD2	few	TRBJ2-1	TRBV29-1	TGCAGCGGGAAACTAGCGGGAGGGGGCAATGAGCAGTTCTTC	CSGKLAGGGNEQFF
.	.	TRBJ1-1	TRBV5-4	TGTGCCAGCAGTCCACCTATAGGGGGTAGTAGGAACACTGAAGCTTTCTTT	CASSPPIGGSRNTEAFF
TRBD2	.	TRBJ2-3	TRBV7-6	TGTGCCAGCAGCTACCGACTAGCGGGAGATGTCACAGATACGCAGTATTTT	CASSYRLAGDVTDTQYF
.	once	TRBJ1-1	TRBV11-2	TGTGCCAGCAGCGGAGGCGACACTGAAGCTTTCTTT	CASSGGDTEAFF
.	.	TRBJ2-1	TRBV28	TGTGCCAGCAGCCAAATCAATGAGCAGTTCTTC	CASSQINEQFF
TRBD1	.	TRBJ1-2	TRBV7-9	TGTGCCAGCAGCGAGAAGGGACAGGGTTGGAATGGCTACACCTTC	CASSEKGQGWNGYTF
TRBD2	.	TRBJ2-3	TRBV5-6	TGTGCCAGCAGCTCTAGCGGGGGGCGGAGCACAGATACGCAGTATTTT	CASSSSGGRSTDTQYF
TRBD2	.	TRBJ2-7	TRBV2	TGTGCCCAAAGCGGACTAGCGGGGGTCCCCTCCTACGAGCAGTACTTC	CAQSGLAGVPSYEQYF
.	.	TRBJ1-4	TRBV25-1	TGTGCCAGCAGTGAACCGGCCTCAGACAGCCGTAATGAAAAACTGTTTTTT	CASSEPASDSRNEKLFF